This TCR beta chain was identified in a study of graft-versus-host responses after intestinal transplantation. Study-wide points: When patients had graft-donor T cell macrochimerism, their allografts held high graft-versus-host to host-versus-graft clonal ratios. The highest levels of circulating GvH clones went along with early declines in HvG clones after transplant.

The ends were cut back, 6 bases at V and 0 bases at J, with 14 bases in the middle. Germline V lookup: CDR1 LNHDA, CDR2 SQIVND (reference sequence). The CDR3 spans 15 residues. For this clone: What it binds is unknown.

Profiled with immunoSEQ multiplex PCR; TCRdb holds only in-frame clones, not every one. In the table there are fewer than 150,000 clones, approximately 90% of which are singletons. The clonotype comes from a human donor who received an intestinal transplant. V usage is TRBV19 and J usage is TRBJ1-1, with D hard to call. The material was unstimulated CD4+ T cells sorted from spleen or lymph node cells, obtained before intestinal transplant. The CDR3 DNA sequence: TGTGCCAGTAGCCCCACCCCGGGGATGAACACTGAAGCTTTCTTT. Translating it yields CASSPTPGMNTEAFF.